The rows below give T cell receptor beta chains drawn from one sample of a study of cytomegalovirus exposure and HLA in healthy donors. Only in-frame clones appear in the TCRdb table, and some are missing; sequencing was by immunoSEQ multiplex PCR. Among under 200,000 clones listed, roughly 80% were seen once. The specimen was PBMCs. The receptors stem from a woman in her 50s in good health and CMV-seronegative. CDR3s leave out the opening cysteine and the closing phenylalanine or tryptophan. D genes are given only for firm matches.

j_gene,d_gene,v_gene,CDR3aa
TRBJ1-1,-,TRBV28,ASSLVATEAF
TRBJ2-1,TRBD2,TRBV6-1,ASSELLAGASEQF
TRBJ2-3,TRBD2,TRBV28,ASIPGTSGNTQY
TRBJ1-2,TRBD1,TRBV18,ASSPQGDGYT
TRBJ2-3,-,TRBV30,AWSAPYYYSTDTQY
TRBJ2-5,TRBD2,TRBV2,ASSPTSGRGETQY
TRBJ2-7,TRBD1,TRBV5-3,ARSLGGKGAEEESYEQY
TRBJ2-1,-,TRBV7-2,ASSLAQGREKSEQF
TRBJ1-5,-,TRBV7-8,ASSVPPLRQSNQPQH
TRBJ2-3,-,TRBV9,ATPGRDTQY
TRBJ1-2,-,TRBV6-5,ASSYRDVNYGYT
TRBJ2-7,TRBD1,TRBV19,ASSPSRGTGGNEQY
TRBJ1-2,TRBD1,TRBV5-1,ASSSSAVGQGETGGYT
TRBJ1-1,TRBD1,TRBV7-9,ASSSDRGLSEAF
TRBJ2-3,-,TRBV4-2,ASRGGSTDTQY
TRBJ2-3,TRBD1,TRBV4-3,ASSKDRGGEATTDTQY
TRBJ1-1,-,TRBV25-1,ASLDKMNTEAF
TRBJ2-7,TRBD1,TRBV7-3,ASSLTGGSSYEQY
TRBJ2-5,TRBD2,TRBV30,AWSVAGRGETQY
TRBJ2-1,TRBD2,TRBV5-8,ASSLGLAGYNEQF
TRBJ1-1,-,TRBV9,ASSVARGTEAF
TRBJ2-1,-,TRBV5-4,ASSLDGSRGSEQF
TRBJ1-2,-,TRBV6-1,ASSRQMGYDGYT
TRBJ1-5,-,TRBV6-6,ASTYVELGAQH
TRBJ2-1,TRBD1,TRBV6-5,ASSPPGTGYNEQF
TRBJ2-7,TRBD1,TRBV29-1,SVEVHRGMGYEQY
TRBJ2-5,TRBD1,TRBV2,ASHSREAGGHGTQY
TRBJ2-1,-,TRBV5-1,ASKSSSSSYNEQF
TRBJ1-5,-,TRBV7-2,ASSFEGNQPQH
TRBJ2-7,TRBD2,TRBV10-1,ASSAGGVNEQY
TRBJ2-5,-,TRBV5-1,ASSTRGSNLGETQY
TRBJ2-1,-,TRBV11-2,ASNGPGRYNEQF
TRBJ2-7,-,TRBV6-5,ASSSGTGTYEQY
TRBJ2-1,TRBD2,TRBV4-3,ASSRGTSGDYNEQF
TRBJ2-7,TRBD1,TRBV14,ASSHTGANSYEQY
TRBJ1-1,-,TRBV14,ASSQVSGTEAF